Listed below are T cell receptor beta chains from one sample, sequenced in a study of beta chain features in type 1 diabetes. Data came from immunoSEQ multiplex PCR; TCRdb stores just in-frame clones and leaves some out. This sample has 680,000 or so clones, with over 10% found just once. The sequencing sample was made of naive CD4+ T cells from blood. These receptors all stem from a man aged 18 to 30 with type 1 diabetes. CDR3s include the opening cysteine and the closing phenylalanine or tryptophan. D genes are given only for firm matches. Clone size, where shown, is once, few, many, or a class for clones that have expanded.

clone size: few
J gene: TRBJ1-6
D gene: .
V gene: TRBV6-1
CDR3 DNA: TGTGCCAGCAGTGACCATGGGCAGGACCTTAATTCACCCCTCCACTTT
CDR3 protein: CASSDHGQDLNSPLHF

clone size: few
J gene: TRBJ1-6
D gene: .
V gene: TRBV7-3
CDR3 DNA: TGTGCCAGCAGCCTCGGGACTTTGGGGGCACCCCTCCACTTT
CDR3 protein: CASSLGTLGAPLHF

clone size: few
J gene: TRBJ2-7
D gene: TRBD1
V gene: TRBV2
CDR3 DNA: TGTGCCAGCAGAGGACAGGGGGCTTACGAGCAGTACTTC
CDR3 protein: CASRGQGAYEQYF

clone size: .
J gene: TRBJ2-6
D gene: .
V gene: TRBV10-2
CDR3 DNA: TGCGCCAGCAGCCCGGGTCCCCGGGCCGCCCTGACTTTC
CDR3 protein: CASSPGPRAALTF

clone size: .
J gene: TRBJ2-7
D gene: TRBD2
V gene: TRBV5-1
CDR3 DNA: TGCGCCAGCACAGGGACTAGCGGGGCCTACGAGCAGTACTTC
CDR3 protein: CASTGTSGAYEQYF

clone size: .
J gene: TRBJ1-5
D gene: TRBD1
V gene: TRBV2
CDR3 DNA: TGTGCCAGCAGTCGACAGGGGCAGGGTCAGCCCCAGCATTTT
CDR3 protein: CASSRQGQGQPQHF

clone size: .
J gene: TRBJ2-1
D gene: .
V gene: TRBV10-3
CDR3 DNA: TGTGCCATCAGTGAGTTGGGGGGCCTCGATGAGCAGTTCTTC
CDR3 protein: CAISELGGLDEQFF

clone size: .
J gene: TRBJ2-2
D gene: TRBD1
V gene: TRBV30
CDR3 DNA: TGTGCCTGGGCCGGGACAGCTACGAACACCGGGGAGCTGTTTTTT
CDR3 protein: CAWAGTATNTGELFF

clone size: .
J gene: TRBJ2-7
D gene: .
V gene: TRBV5-1
CDR3 DNA: TGCGCCAGCAGCCAGGACAAAGGGGAGCAGTACTTC
CDR3 protein: CASSQDKGEQYF

clone size: few
J gene: TRBJ2-1
D gene: .
V gene: TRBV5-8
CDR3 DNA: TGTGCCAGCAGCTTGGTGGCAGGAATGAACAATGAGCAGTTCTTC
CDR3 protein: CASSLVAGMNNEQFF

clone size: .
J gene: TRBJ2-7
D gene: .
V gene: TRBV29-1
CDR3 DNA: TGCAGCGGCCTTCAGGGAAGGGAATACGAGCAGTACTTC
CDR3 protein: CSGLQGREYEQYF

clone size: few
J gene: TRBJ2-2
D gene: .
V gene: TRBV12-5
CDR3 DNA: TGTGCTAGTCGGGCCGGGGAGCTGTTTTTT
CDR3 protein: CASRAGELFF

clone size: .
J gene: TRBJ1-2
D gene: TRBD1
V gene: TRBV6-5
CDR3 DNA: TGTGCCAGCAGTCCCGGACAGGTGGTCGGCTACACCTTC
CDR3 protein: CASSPGQVVGYTF

clone size: few
J gene: TRBJ1-6
D gene: .
V gene: TRBV9
CDR3 DNA: TGTGCCAGCAGCGTACTTGACAGGAGGGATTCACCCCTCCACTTT
CDR3 protein: CASSVLDRRDSPLHF

clone size: .
J gene: TRBJ1-1
D gene: .
V gene: TRBV30
CDR3 DNA: TGTGCCTGGAGTGTACTCGGCCCGAGGGACACTGAAGCTTTCTTT
CDR3 protein: CAWSVLGPRDTEAFF

clone size: few
J gene: TRBJ2-5
D gene: TRBD2
V gene: TRBV5-4
CDR3 DNA: TGTGCCAGCAGCTTGGAGGGTAGCGGGGTTCTTGAGACCCAGTACTTC
CDR3 protein: CASSLEGSGVLETQYF

clone size: .
J gene: TRBJ1-2
D gene: .
V gene: TRBV2
CDR3 DNA: TGTGCCAGCAGTGACAGGGGCTTCTATGGCTACACCTTC
CDR3 protein: CASSDRGFYGYTF